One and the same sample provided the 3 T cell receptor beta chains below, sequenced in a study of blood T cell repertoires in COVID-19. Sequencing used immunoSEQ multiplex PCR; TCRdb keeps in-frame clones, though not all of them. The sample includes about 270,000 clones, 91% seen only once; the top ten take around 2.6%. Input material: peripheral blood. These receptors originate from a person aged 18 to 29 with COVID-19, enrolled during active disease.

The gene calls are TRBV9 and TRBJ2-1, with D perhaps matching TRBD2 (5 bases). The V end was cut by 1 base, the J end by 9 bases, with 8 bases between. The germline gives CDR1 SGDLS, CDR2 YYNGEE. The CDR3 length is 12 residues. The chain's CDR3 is CASSVQGSEQFF. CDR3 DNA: TGTGCCAGCAGCGTACAAGGGAGTGAGCAGTTCTTC.

Here the CDR3 reads CASSPGGGTDTQYF. In DNA form, the CDR3 reads TGTGCCAGCTCACCAGGGGGCGGGACAGATACGCAGTATTTT. This sequence joins TRBV18 and TRBJ2-3, with D possibly matching TRBD1 (6 bases). The germline gives CDR1 KGHSH, CDR2 LQKENI. The CDR3 runs to 14 residues. Trimming took 2 bases from V and 3 from J, leaving 9 bases between them.

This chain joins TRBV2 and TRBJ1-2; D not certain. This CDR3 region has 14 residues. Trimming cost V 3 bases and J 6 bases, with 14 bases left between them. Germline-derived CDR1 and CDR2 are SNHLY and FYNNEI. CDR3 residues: CASSEVGGGDGYTF. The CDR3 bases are TGTGCCAGCAGTGAGGTCGGCGGCGGGGATGGCTACACCTTC.